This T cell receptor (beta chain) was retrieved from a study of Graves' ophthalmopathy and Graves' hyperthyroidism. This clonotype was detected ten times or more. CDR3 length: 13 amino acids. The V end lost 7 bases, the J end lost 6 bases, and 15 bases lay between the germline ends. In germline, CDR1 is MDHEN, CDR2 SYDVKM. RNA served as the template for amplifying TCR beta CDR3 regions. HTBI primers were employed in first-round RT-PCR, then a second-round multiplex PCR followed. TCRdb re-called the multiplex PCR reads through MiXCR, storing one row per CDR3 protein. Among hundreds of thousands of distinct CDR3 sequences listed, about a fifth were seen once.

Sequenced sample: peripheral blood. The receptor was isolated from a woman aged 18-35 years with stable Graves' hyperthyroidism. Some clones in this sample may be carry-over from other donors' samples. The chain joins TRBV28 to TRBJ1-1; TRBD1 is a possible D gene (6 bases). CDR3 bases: TGTGCCAGCATGGGGGCGCGTTTTCCTGAAGCTTTCTTT. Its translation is CASMGARFPEAFF.